Shown below are 5 T cell receptor beta chains from a single sample sequenced in a study of shared clonotypes between healthy human individuals. TCRdb keeps only in-frame clones here, not all; method: immunoSEQ multiplex PCR. The repertoire has about 680,000 clones, roughly 78% of them found once; the top ten carry 1.5% to 2%. The sequenced sample was memory CD4+ T cells sorted from blood. Described subset: CD45RA-negative fraction. The receptors derive from a woman in her twenties or thirties in good health.

The chain is built from TRBV5-1 and TRBJ2-1, with 12 positions matching TRBD2. The ends lost 3 bases at V and 6 bases at J; junction bases unmatched: 16. This CDR3 comprises 19 residues. CDR1 is SGHRS, CDR2 YFSETQ, per germline. The CDR3 DNA is TGCGCCAGCAGCTCCTGGACTAGCGGGATTGCTAGGGGAGGCAATGAGCAGTTCTTC. Translated: CASSSWTSGIARGGNEQFF.

This chain connects TRBV18 to TRBJ2-2; D gene ambiguous. Trimming stripped 2 bases from V and 2 bases from J, with 3 bases between. Germline V gene data show CDR1 as KGHSH and CDR2 as LQKENI. The CDR3 length is 13 residues. The CDR3 nucleotides are TGTGCCAGCTCACCAAAAAACACCGGGGAGCTGTTTTTT. This sequence encodes CASSPKNTGELFF.

This sequence joins TRBV19 and TRBJ1-5, with 7 bases lining up with TRBD1. The CDR3 totals 16 residues. The germline V gene encodes CDR1 LNHDA and CDR2 SQIVND (reference sequence). V shed 2 bases and J 4 bases; nucleotides not matched to a gene: 8. This CDR3 reads CASSIKPLTGNQPQHF. CDR3 bases: TGTGCCAGTAGTATAAAACCCCTGACAGGGAATCAGCCCCAGCATTTT.

The J gene is TRBJ2-7, the V gene TRBV19; 9 bases agree with TRBD1. Trimming took 8 bases from V and 2 from J; bases not matched to a gene: 7. The CDR3 runs to 14 residues. The germline V gene encodes CDR1 LNHDA and CDR2 SQIVND (reference sequence). CDR3 in amino acids: CASSDGTGTYEQYF. The DNA of the CDR3 is TGTGCCAGTTCAGACGGGACAGGGACCTACGAGCAGTACTTC.

V gene TRBV9 combines with J gene TRBJ1-1; weak D call: TRBD1 (5 bases). Trimming cost V 2 bases and J 4 bases, with 12 bases left between them. Germline loops: CDR1 SGDLS, CDR2 YYNGEE. This CDR3 region has 14 residues. CDR3 bases: TGTGCCAGCAGCGTGCGGGGCCCTGGCACTGAAGCTTTCTTT. Protein: CASSVRGPGTEAFF.